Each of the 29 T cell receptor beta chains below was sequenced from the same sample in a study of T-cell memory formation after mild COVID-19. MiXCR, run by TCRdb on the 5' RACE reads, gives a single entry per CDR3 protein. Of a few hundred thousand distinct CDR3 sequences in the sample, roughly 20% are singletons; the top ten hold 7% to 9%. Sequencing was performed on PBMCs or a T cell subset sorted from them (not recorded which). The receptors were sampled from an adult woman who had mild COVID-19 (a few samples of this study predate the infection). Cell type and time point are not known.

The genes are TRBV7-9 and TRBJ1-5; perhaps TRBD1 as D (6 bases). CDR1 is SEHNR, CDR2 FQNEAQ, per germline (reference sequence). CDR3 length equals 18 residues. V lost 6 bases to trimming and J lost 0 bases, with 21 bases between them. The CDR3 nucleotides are TGTGCCAGCAGTCAGTACCCTAAGACAGGAATTAGCAATCAGCCCCAGCATTTT. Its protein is CASSQYPKTGISNQPQHF.

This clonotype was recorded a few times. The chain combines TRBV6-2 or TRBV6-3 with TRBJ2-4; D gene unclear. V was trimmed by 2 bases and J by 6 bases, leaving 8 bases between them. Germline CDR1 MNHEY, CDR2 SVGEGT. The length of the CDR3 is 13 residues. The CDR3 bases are TGTGCCAGCAGTTACGGATTTCGAAACATTCAGTACTTC. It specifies CASSYGFRNIQYF.

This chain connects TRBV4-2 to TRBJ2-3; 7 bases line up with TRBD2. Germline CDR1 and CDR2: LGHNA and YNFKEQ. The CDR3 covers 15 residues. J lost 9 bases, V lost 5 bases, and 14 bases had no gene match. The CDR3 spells CASSTPDGGTKTQYF. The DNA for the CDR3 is TGTGCCAGCAGCACACCGGACGGGGGGACTAAGACGCAGTATTTT.

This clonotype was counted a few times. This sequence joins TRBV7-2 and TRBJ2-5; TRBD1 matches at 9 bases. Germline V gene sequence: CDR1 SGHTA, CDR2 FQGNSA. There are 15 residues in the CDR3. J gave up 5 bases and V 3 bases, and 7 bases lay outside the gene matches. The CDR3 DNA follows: TGTGCCAGCAGCTTGGGGACAGGGAGGGTCGAGACCCAGTACTTC. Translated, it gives CASSLGTGRVETQYF.

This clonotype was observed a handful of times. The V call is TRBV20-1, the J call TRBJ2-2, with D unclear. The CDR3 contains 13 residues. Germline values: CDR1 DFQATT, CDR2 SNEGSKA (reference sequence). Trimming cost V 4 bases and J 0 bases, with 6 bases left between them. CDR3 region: CSATAANTGELFF. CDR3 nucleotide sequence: TGCAGTGCTACTGCGGCGAACACCGGGGAGCTGTTTTTT.

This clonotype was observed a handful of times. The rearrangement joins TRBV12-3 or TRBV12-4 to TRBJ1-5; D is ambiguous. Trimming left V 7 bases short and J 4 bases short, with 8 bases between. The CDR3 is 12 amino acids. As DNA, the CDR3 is TGTGCCAGCAAAGGTCGTAATCAGCCCCAGCATTTT. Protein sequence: CASKGRNQPQHF.

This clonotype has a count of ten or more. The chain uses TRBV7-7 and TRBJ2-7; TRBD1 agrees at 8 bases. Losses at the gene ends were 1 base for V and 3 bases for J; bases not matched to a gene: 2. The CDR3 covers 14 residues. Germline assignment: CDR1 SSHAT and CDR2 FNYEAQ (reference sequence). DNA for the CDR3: TGTGCCAGCAGCTTAGGGACAGGGAACTACGAGCAGTACTTC. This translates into CASSLGTGNYEQYF.

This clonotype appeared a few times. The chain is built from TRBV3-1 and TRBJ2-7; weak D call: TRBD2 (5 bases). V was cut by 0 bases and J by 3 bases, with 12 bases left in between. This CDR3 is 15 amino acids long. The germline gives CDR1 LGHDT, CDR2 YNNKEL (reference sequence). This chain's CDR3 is CASSQDAGKYYEQYF. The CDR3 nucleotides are TGTGCCAGCAGCCAAGACGCGGGTAAATACTACGAGCAGTACTTC.

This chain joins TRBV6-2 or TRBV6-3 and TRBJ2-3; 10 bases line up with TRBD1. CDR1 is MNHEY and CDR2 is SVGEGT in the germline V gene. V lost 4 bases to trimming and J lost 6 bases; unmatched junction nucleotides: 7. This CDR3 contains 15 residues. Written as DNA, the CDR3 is TGTGCCAGCAGTTGGCCCGGGACAGGGGAGGATACGCAGTATTTT. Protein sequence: CASSWPGTGEDTQYF.

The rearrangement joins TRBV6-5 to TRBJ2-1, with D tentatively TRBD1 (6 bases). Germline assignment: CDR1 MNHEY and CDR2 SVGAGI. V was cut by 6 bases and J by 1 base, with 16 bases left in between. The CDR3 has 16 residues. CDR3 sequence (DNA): TGTGCCAGCAGCCCGGCAGGGGCACTTTCCTACAATGAGCAGTTCTTC. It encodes CASSPAGALSYNEQFF.

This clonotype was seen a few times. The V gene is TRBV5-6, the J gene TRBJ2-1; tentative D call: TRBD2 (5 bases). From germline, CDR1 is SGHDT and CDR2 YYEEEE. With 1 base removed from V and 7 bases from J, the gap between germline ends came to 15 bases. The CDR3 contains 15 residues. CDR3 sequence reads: CASSLPPPGKNEQFF. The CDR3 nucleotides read TGTGCCAGCAGCTTGCCCCCCCCGGGGAAGAATGAGCAGTTCTTC.

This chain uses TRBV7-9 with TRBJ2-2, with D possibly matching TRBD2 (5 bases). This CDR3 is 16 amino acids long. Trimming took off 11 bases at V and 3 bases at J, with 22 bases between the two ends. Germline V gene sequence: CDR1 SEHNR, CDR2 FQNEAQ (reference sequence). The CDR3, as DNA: TGTGCCGGCGGTAATTCTGGGAGTTGGGACACCGGGGAGCTGTTTTTT. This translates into CAGGNSGSWDTGELFF.

Written as DNA, the CDR3 is TGCGCCAGCAGCTTGGCCCAGGCCACAAGGACAGATACGCAGTATTTT. This gives the protein CASSLAQATRTDTQYF. The genes are TRBV5-1 and TRBJ2-3; D is ambiguous. Germline CDR1 SGHRS, CDR2 YFSETQ. Trimming pared 0 bases from V and 3 bases from J, leaving 14 bases between. The CDR3 is 16 amino acids. Looking up the rest from reference TRBV5-1 and TRBJ2-3 gives the full variable domain: KAGVTQTPRYLIKTRGQQVTLSCSPISGHRSVSWYQQTPGQGLQFLFEYFSETQRNKGNFPGRFSGRQFSNSRSEMNVSTLELGDSALYLCASSLAQATRTDTQYFGPGTRLTVL.

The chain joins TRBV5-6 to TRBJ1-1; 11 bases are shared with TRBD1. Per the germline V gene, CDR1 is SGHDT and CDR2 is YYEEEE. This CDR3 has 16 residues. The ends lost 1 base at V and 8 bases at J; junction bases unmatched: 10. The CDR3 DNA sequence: TGTGCCAGCAGCTTGATACAGGACAGGGGGCAAAAGGAAGCTTTCTTT. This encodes CASSLIQDRGQKEAFF. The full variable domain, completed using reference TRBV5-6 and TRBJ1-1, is DAGVTQSPTHLIKTRGQQVTLRCSPKSGHDTVSWYQQALGQGPQFIFQYYEEEERQRGNFPDRFSGHQFPNYSSELNVNALLLGDSALYLCASSLIQDRGQKEAFFGQGTRLTVV.

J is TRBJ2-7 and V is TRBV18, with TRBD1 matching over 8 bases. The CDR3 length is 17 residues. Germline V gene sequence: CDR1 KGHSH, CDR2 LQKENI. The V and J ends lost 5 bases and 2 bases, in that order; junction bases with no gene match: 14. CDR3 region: CASSNLFDPGQAYEQYF. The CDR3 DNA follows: TGTGCCAGCTCAAACCTCTTCGACCCGGGACAGGCCTACGAGCAGTACTTC. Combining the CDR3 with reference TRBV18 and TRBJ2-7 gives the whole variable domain NAGVMQNPRHLVRRRGQEARLRCSPMKGHSHVYWYRQLPEEGLKFMVYLQKENIIDESGMPKERFSAEFPKEGPSILRIQQVVRGDSAAYFCASSNLFDPGQAYEQYFGPGTRLTVT.

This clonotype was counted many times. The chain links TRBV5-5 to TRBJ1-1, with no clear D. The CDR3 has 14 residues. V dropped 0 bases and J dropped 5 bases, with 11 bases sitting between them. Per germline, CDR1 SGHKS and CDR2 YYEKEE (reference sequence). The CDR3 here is CASSLEGMGTEAFF. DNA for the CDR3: TGTGCCAGCAGCTTGGAGGGCATGGGGACTGAAGCTTTCTTT.

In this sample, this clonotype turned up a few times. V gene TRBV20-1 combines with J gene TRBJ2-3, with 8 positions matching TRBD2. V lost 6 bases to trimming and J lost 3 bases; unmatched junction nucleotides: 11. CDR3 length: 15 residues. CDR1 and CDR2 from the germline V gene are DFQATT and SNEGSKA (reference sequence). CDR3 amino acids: CSAVRRLALTDTQYF. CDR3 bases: TGCAGTGCCGTTCGTAGACTAGCGTTGACAGATACGCAGTATTTT.

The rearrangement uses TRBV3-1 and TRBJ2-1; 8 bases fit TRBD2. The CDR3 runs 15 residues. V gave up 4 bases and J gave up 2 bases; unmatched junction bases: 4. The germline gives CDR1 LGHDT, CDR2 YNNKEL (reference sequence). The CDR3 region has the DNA TGTGCCAGCAGCCCCGGGACTAGGACCTACAATGAGCAGTTCTTC. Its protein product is CASSPGTRTYNEQFF.

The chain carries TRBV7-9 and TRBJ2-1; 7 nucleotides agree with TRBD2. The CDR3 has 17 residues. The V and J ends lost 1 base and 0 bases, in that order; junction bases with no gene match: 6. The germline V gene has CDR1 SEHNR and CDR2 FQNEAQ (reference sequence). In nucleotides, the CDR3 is TGTGCCAGCAGCTTAGGCCCTAGCGGATACTCCTACAATGAGCAGTTCTTC. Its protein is CASSLGPSGYSYNEQFF. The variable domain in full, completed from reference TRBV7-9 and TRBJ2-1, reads DTGVSQNPRHKITKRGQNVTFRCDPISEHNRLYWYRQTLGQGPEFLTYFQNEAQLEKSRLLSDRFSAERPKGSFSTLEIQRTEQGDSAMYLCASSLGPSGYSYNEQFFGPGTRLTVL.

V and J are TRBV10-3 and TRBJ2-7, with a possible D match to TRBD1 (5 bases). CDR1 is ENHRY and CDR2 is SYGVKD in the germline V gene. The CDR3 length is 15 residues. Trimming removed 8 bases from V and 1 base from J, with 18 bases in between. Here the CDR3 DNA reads TGTGCCATCCGAGATTTCCAGGGATCGTCCTACGAGCAGTACTTC. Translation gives CAIRDFQGSSYEQYF.

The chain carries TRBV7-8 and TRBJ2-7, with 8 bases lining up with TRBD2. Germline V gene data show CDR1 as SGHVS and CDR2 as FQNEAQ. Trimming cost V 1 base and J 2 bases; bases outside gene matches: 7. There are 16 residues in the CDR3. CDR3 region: CASSLDTEREPYEQYF. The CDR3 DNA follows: TGTGCCAGCAGCTTAGATACCGAGCGGGAGCCCTACGAGCAGTACTTC.

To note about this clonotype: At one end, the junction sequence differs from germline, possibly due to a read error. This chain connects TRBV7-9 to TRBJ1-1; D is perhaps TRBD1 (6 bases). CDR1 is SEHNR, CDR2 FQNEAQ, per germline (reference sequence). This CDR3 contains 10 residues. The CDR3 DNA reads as TGTGCCAGCAGCTTAGAAGGGGGTACCTTT. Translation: CASSLEGGTF.

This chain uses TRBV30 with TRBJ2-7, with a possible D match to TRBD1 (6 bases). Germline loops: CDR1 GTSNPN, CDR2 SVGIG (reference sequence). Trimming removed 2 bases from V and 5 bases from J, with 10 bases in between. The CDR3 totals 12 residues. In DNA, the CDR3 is TGTGCCTGGAGTTTATGGGGGCACGAGCAGTACTTC. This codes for CAWSLWGHEQYF. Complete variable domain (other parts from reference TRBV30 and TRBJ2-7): SQTIHQWPATLVQPVGSPLSLECTVEGTSNPNLYWYRQAAGRGLQLLFYSVGIGQISSEVPQNLSASRPQDRQFILSSKKLLLSDSGFYLCAWSLWGHEQYFGPGTRLTVT.

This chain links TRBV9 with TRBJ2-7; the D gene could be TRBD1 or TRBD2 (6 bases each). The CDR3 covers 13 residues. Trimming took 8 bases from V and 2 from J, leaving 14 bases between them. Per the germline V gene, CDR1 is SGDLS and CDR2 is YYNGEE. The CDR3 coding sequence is TGTGCCAGGTTAAGGGGGAGGACCTACGAGCAGTACTTC. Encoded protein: CARLRGRTYEQYF.

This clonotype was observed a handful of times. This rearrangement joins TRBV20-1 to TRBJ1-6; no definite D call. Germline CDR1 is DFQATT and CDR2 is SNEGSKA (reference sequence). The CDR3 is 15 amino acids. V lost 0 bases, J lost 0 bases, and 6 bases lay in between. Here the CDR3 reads CSARDRGSYNSPLHF. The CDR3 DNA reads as TGCAGTGCTAGAGACCGAGGCTCCTATAATTCACCCCTCCACTTT.

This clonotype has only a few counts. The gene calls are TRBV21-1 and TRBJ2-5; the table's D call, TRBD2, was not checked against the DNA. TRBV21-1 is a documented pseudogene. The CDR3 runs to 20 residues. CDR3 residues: CASSKVASGGTFCDQETQYF. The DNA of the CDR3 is TGTGCCAGCAGCAAAGTGGCTAGCGGGGGAACCTTTTGCGACCAAGAGACCCAGTACTTC.

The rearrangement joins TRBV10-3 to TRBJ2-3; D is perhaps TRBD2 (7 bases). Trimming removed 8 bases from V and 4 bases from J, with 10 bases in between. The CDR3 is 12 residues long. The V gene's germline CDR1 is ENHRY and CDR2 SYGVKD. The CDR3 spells CAIGGAADTQYF. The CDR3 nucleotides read TGTGCCATCGGGGGGGCGGCAGATACGCAGTATTTT.

CDR3 region: CASSLDGFGPGELFF. CDR3 DNA: TGTGCCAGCAGCTTAGACGGCTTTGGGCCCGGGGAGCTGTTTTTT. The chain is built from TRBV11-1 and TRBJ2-2; no reliable D call. CDR1 is SGHAT, CDR2 FQDESV, per germline (reference sequence). Trimming stripped 1 base from V and 6 bases from J, with 12 bases between. The CDR3 totals 15 residues. The full variable domain, with the rest looked up from reference TRBV11-1 and TRBJ2-2, is EAEVAQSPRYKITEKSQAVAFWCDPISGHATLYWYRQILGQGPELLVQFQDESVVDDSQLPKDRFSAERLKGVDSTLKIQPAELGDSAMYLCASSLDGFGPGELFFGEGSRLTVL.

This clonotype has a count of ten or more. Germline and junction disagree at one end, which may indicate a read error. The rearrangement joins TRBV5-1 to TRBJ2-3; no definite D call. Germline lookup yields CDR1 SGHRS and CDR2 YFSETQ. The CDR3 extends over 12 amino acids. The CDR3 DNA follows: TGTGCCAGCAGCTTGGACGCAGATACGCAGTATTTT. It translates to CASSLDADTQYF.